The next 22 T cell receptor beta chains were all read from a single sample in a study of blood T cell repertoires in COVID-19. Assay used: immunoSEQ multiplex PCR; TCRdb lists only in-frame clones, some missing. The sample records approximately 220,000 clones, 80% to 90% being singletons. What was sequenced was peripheral blood. The receptor source for this set is a woman in her fifties or sixties with acute or convalescent COVID-19.

This clone was seen a single time. The chain recombines TRBV19 with TRBJ2-7, with a possible D match to TRBD1 (7 bases). The CDR3 spans 14 residues. Deletions cut 3 bases from V and 4 bases from J, with 13 bases between. Per the germline V gene, CDR1 is LNHDA and CDR2 is SQIVND (reference sequence). The CDR3 protein is CASSIGRGAYEQYF. The CDR3 nucleotides are TGTGCCAGTAGTATTGGCAGGGGGGCTTACGAGCAGTACTTC.

This clone was observed a few times. V usage is TRBV6-5 and J usage is TRBJ1-1; 11 bases map to TRBD1. Looked up from germline, CDR1 is MNHEY and CDR2 is SVGAGI. The CDR3 consists of 14 residues. V was clipped by 1 base and J by 11 bases; unmatched bases: 6. The CDR3 protein is CASSYYRDRGDAFF. The CDR3, as DNA: TGTGCCAGCAGTTACTATCGGGACAGGGGGGACGCTTTCTTT.

This clone was picked up a small number of times. J is TRBJ1-6 and V is TRBV7-2, with TRBD1 matching over 7 bases. The CDR3 sequence is 14 residues long. Germline CDR1 SGHTA, CDR2 FQGNSA. After removal of 6 bases from V and 6 bases from J, the junction contained 5 bases not matched to a gene. The CDR3 region is CASSFTGANSPLHF. The DNA of the CDR3 is TGTGCCAGCAGTTTTACAGGGGCTAATTCACCCCTCCACTTT. The entire variable domain, with the rest obtained from reference TRBV7-2 and TRBJ1-6, is as follows: GAGVSQSPSNKVTEKGKDVELRCDPISGHTALYWYRQSLGQGLEFLIYFQGNSAPDKSGLPSDRFSAERTGGSVSTLTIQRTQQEDSAVYLCASSFTGANSPLHFGNGTRLTVT.

This chain uses TRBV7-9 with TRBJ2-7, with 11 positions matching TRBD1. Germline trimming cut 5 bases from V and 4 bases from J; bases unmatched to any gene: 4. The germline gives CDR1 SEHNR, CDR2 FQNEAQ (reference sequence). The CDR3 contains 14 residues. CDR3 protein: CASSKDRGLYEQYF. CDR3 nucleotide sequence: TGTGCCAGCAGCAAGGACAGGGGGCTGTACGAGCAGTACTTC.

This clone was counted between two and nine times. The J gene is TRBJ1-6, the V gene TRBV10-3; possibly TRBD1 for D (6 bases). This CDR3 comprises 14 residues. The ends were cut back, 3 bases at V and 8 bases at J, with 11 bases in the middle. Germline CDR1 reads ENHRY; CDR2 reads SYGVKD. CDR3 bases: TGTGCCATCAGTGACTCCCGGACAGATTCACCCCTCCACTTT. Translation: CAISDSRTDSPLHF.

This clone was picked up one time. The chain has TRBV7-2 and TRBJ2-1; possible D gene TRBD2, 6 bases. V lost 2 bases to trimming and J lost 0 bases, with 8 bases between them. The germline gives CDR1 SGHTA, CDR2 FQGNSA. The CDR3 is made up of 15 amino acids. The CDR3 reads CASSLWRDSYNEQFF. In DNA, the CDR3 is TGTGCCAGCAGCTTATGGCGGGACTCCTACAATGAGCAGTTCTTC.

The gene calls are TRBV27 and TRBJ2-6; a possible D gene is TRBD1 (5 bases). Trimming pared 2 bases from V and 3 bases from J, leaving 14 bases between. The CDR3 loop spans 17 amino acids. Looked up from germline, CDR1 is MNHEY and CDR2 is SMNVEV (reference sequence). CDR3 protein: CASSLGARVNGANVLTF. For the CDR3, the DNA is TGTGCCAGCAGTTTAGGGGCCAGGGTAAATGGGGCCAACGTCCTGACTTTC.

The chain combines TRBV20-1 with TRBJ2-1; perhaps TRBD2 as D (5 bases). V shed 3 bases and J shed 10 bases, with 13 bases lying between them. Germline V gene sequence: CDR1 DFQATT, CDR2 SNEGSKA (reference sequence). This CDR3 comprises 12 residues. For the CDR3, the DNA is TGCAGTGCTAGTCCCGTCCGCGGGGAGCAGTTCTTC. It codes for CSASPVRGEQFF.

The rearrangement links TRBV6-5 to TRBJ2-2; D possibly corresponds to TRBD2 (6 bases). Trimming removed 6 bases at V and 5 bases at J, with 10 bases between. The CDR3 is made up of 13 amino acids. CDR1 and CDR2 from the germline V gene are MNHEY and SVGAGI. The CDR3 protein is CASSPGSTGELFF. CDR3 DNA sequence: TGTGCCAGCAGCCCCGGGAGTACCGGGGAGCTGTTTTTT.

The rearrangement uses TRBV5-6 and TRBJ2-5; D remains unclear. The CDR3 consists of 13 residues. The V end lost 0 bases, the J end lost 2 bases, and 5 bases lay between the germline ends. CDR1 and CDR2 (germline): SGHDT, YYEEEE. CDR3 nucleotide sequence: TGTGCCAGCAGCTTGGACAGACAAGAGACCCAGTACTTC. It translates to CASSLDRQETQYF.

The J gene is TRBJ1-5, the V gene TRBV18; TRBD1 matches at 7 bases. The CDR3 runs to 15 residues. The germline CDR1 and CDR2 sequences are KGHSH and LQKENI. V gave up 3 bases and J gave up 3 bases; unmatched junction bases: 5. The CDR3, as DNA: TGTGCCAGCTCACCGTCGACAGGGCACAATCAGCCCCAGCATTTT. It specifies CASSPSTGHNQPQHF.

The chain combines TRBV28 with TRBJ2-3; no firm D call. In germline, CDR1 is MDHEN, CDR2 SYDVKM. V dropped 4 bases and J dropped 1 base, with 9 bases sitting between them. The CDR3 covers 14 residues. Here the CDR3 reads CASSSLGGTDTQYF. For the CDR3, the DNA is TGTGCCAGCAGTTCCTTGGGCGGCACAGATACGCAGTATTTT. Supplemented by reference TRBV28 and TRBJ2-3, the full variable domain reads DVKVTQSSRYLVKRTGEKVFLECVQDMDHENMFWYRQDPGLGLRLIYFSYDVKMKEKGDIPEGYSVSREKKERFSLILESASTNQTSMYLCASSSLGGTDTQYFGPGTRLTVL.

The chain links TRBV24-1 to TRBJ2-7, with TRBD2 identical over 10 bases. Germline CDR1 and CDR2: KGHDR and SFDVKD. With 4 bases clipped from V and 1 base from J, the junction kept 12 bases outside the gene matches. This CDR3 comprises 18 residues. CDR3 nucleotide sequence: TGTGCCACCAGTGACTCTGCGTTGGGACTAGCGTATTCCTACGAGCAGTACTTC. This gives the protein CATSDSALGLAYSYEQYF.

The V and J genes are TRBV5-5 and TRBJ2-7, with TRBD1 matching over 11 bases. Unmatched junction bases numbered 7, after V lost 4 bases and J lost 4 bases. Germline V gene lookup returns CDR1 SGHKS and CDR2 YYEKEE (reference sequence). The CDR3 extends over 15 amino acids. The CDR3 spells CASSITGTGGYEQYF. CDR3 nucleotides: TGTGCCAGCAGCATCACCGGGACAGGGGGGTACGAGCAGTACTTC.

The genes are TRBV5-4 and TRBJ2-5; D may be TRBD1 (6 bases). This CDR3 region has 15 residues. Trimming took 2 bases from V and 1 from J, leaving 12 bases between them. CDR1 is SGHNT, CDR2 YYREEE, per germline (reference sequence). The CDR3 here is CASSFYVGAQETQYF. In nucleotides, the CDR3 is TGTGCCAGCAGCTTTTACGTGGGGGCCCAAGAGACCCAGTACTTC.

This chain links TRBV11-3 with TRBJ1-6; 9 bases agree with TRBD1. The CDR3 consists of 17 residues. The germline V gene has CDR1 SGHNT and CDR2 YENEEA. Trimming at V came to 4 bases and at J to 2 bases, leaving 6 bases not matched to a gene. The CDR3 spells CASSSRTGGPYNSPLHF. The CDR3 DNA sequence: TGTGCCAGCAGCTCAAGAACAGGGGGCCCCTATAATTCACCCCTCCACTTT.

V usage is TRBV1 and J usage is TRBJ2-2; TRBD2 is taken as the D call from the table, unchecked against the DNA. TRBV1 is classified as a pseudogene. The CDR3 is 17 amino acids. The CDR3 sequence is CTSSHPGTTANTGELFF. DNA for the CDR3: TGCACCAGCAGCCACCCCGGGACTACCGCGAACACCGGGGAGCTGTTTTTT.

The genes are TRBV7-2 and TRBJ1-6; D gene ambiguous. The CDR3 contains 16 residues. Germline-derived CDR1 and CDR2 are SGHTA and FQGNSA. The V gene lost 5 bases and the J gene lost 5 bases, with 16 bases spanning the gap. In nucleotides, the CDR3 is TGTGCCAGCAGCCCATCCGGGCGGGTCAATAATTCACCCCTCCACTTT. Translation: CASSPSGRVNNSPLHF. The full variable domain, rest sourced from reference TRBV7-2 and TRBJ1-6, is GAGVSQSPSNKVTEKGKDVELRCDPISGHTALYWYRQSLGQGLEFLIYFQGNSAPDKSGLPSDRFSAERTGGSVSTLTIQRTQQEDSAVYLCASSPSGRVNNSPLHFGNGTRLTVT.

The chain employs TRBV4-3 and TRBJ2-7; no reliable D call. This CDR3 comprises 13 residues. Per germline, CDR1 LGHNA and CDR2 YSLEER. Trimming shortened V by 2 bases and J by 2 bases, and 7 bases separated the two germline ends. The CDR3 sequence: CASSQSLTYEQYF. The CDR3 DNA is TGCGCCAGCAGCCAAAGCCTTACCTACGAGCAGTACTTC.

This clone was seen a few times. The chain joins TRBV7-2 to TRBJ2-1; 13 bases agree with TRBD2. CDR1 and CDR2 (germline): SGHTA, FQGNSA. The CDR3 is made up of 15 amino acids. J gave up 6 bases and V 5 bases, and 4 bases lay outside the gene matches. The CDR3 sequence is CASSPGLAGSNEQFF. CDR3 sequence (DNA): TGTGCCAGCAGCCCGGGACTAGCGGGATCCAATGAGCAGTTCTTC.

V gene TRBV12-5 combines with J gene TRBJ1-1, with TRBD1 as a possible D gene (6 bases). Per the germline V gene, CDR1 is LGHNT and CDR2 is FRNRAP. The V and J ends lost 3 bases and 4 bases respectively, with 12 bases between them. The CDR3 totals 14 residues. The CDR3 bases are TGTGCTAGTGGTTTTGATGGACAGATCACTGAAGCTTTCTTT. As protein: CASGFDGQITEAFF.

This chain joins TRBV5-6 and TRBJ2-3; 7 bases align to TRBD1. The germline gives CDR1 SGHDT, CDR2 YYEEEE. V was pared by 4 bases and J by 2 bases, with 10 bases of the junction left unmatched. The CDR3 runs 16 residues. CDR3 in DNA: TGTGCCAGCAGCCCGGACAGGATCGATTTCACAGATACGCAGTATTTT. It is translated as CASSPDRIDFTDTQYF.